The TCR beta chain under discussion was sequenced for a study of metastatic and nonmetastatic thyroid tumors. Across the study: Repertoires from blood and tumor or nodule tissue of malignant and benign thyroid patients were compared.

Overall study results and limits: Significantly higher TCR beta diversity was reportedly seen in malignant thyroid tumors than benign nodules, in blood and tumor.

As originally analysed: The study's classifier, a distant-metastasis tool for papillary thyroid cancer, was built using CDR3 differences across clinicopathological groups. TCRdb reanalyzed the PCR reads with MiXCR. The V and J calls, along with clone size, are taken from TCRdb and not from the paper's own processing. The repertoire holds around 24,000 clones, with around 13% as singletons. In its sample, this clone was seen many times. Its antigen is unknown. Each patient went into thyroid surgery without having received any treatment. The sample was blood. This clonotype was sampled from a female donor with papillary thyroid cancer or a benign thyroid nodule (not recorded which). Some clones in this sample may be carry-over from other donors' samples.

The CDR3 DNA is TGCAGTGCGCCGACAGAACAAGAGACCCAGTACTTC. Residues: CSAPTEQETQYF. J is TRBJ2-5 and V is TRBV20-1; TRBD1 might be the D (5 bases). The CDR3 is 12 residues long. From germline, CDR1 is DFQATT and CDR2 SNEGSKA (reference sequence). Trimming shortened V by 6 bases and J by 2 bases, and 10 bases separated the two germline ends.